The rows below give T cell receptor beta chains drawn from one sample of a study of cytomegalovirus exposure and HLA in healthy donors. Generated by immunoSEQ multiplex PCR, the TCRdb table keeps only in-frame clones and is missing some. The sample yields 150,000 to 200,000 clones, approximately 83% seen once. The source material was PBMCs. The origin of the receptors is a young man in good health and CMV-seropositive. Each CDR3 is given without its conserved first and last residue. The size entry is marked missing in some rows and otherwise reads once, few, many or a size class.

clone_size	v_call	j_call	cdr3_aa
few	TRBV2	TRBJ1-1	ASSNRGDTEAF
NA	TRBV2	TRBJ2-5	ASSDRAGEETQY
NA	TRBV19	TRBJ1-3	ATGGRAGNTIY
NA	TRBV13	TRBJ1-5	ASSLGSQPQH
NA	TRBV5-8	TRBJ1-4	ASSVWGVNEKLF
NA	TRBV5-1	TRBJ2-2	ASAEVVTGELF
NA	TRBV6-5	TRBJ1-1	ASSYEGTGEAF
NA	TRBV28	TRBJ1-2	ASSSFWVRDGYT
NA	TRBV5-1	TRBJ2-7	ASSLQGYEQY
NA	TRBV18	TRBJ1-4	ASSPVELNEKLF
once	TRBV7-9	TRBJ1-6	SSSLGQLNSPLH
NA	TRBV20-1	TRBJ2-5	SAPGETQY
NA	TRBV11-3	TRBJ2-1	ASSRGLGGASYNEQF
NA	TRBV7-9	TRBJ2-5	ASSPLGETQY
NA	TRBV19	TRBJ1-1	ASSIAGVGLGLNTEAF